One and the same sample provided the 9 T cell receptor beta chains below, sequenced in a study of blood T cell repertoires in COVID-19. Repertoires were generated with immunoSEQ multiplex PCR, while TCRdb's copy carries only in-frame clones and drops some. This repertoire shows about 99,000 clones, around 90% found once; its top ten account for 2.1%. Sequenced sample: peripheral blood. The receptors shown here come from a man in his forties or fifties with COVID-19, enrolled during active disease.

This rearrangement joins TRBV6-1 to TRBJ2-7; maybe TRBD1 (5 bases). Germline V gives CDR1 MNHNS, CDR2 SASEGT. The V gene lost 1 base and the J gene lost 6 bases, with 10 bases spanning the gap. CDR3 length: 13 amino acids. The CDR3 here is CASSEVPQGEQYF. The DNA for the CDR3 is TGTGCCAGCAGTGAAGTCCCCCAGGGCGAGCAGTACTTC.

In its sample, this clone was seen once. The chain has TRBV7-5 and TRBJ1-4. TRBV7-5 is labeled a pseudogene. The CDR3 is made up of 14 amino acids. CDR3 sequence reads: CARSFGGKNEKLFF. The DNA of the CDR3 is TGTGCCAGAAGCTTCGGAGGGAAAAATGAAAAACTGTTTTTT.

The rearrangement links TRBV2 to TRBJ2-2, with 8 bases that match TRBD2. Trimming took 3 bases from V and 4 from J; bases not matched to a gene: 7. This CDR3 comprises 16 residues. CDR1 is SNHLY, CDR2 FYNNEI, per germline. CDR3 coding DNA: TGTGCCAGCAGTGACGGGCTAGCGGGTTCCACCGGGGAGCTGTTTTTT. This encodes CASSDGLAGSTGELFF.

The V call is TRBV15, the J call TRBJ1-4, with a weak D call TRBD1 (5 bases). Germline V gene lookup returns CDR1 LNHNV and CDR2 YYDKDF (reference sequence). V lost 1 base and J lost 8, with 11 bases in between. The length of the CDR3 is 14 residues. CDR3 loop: CATSRAGGNEKLFF. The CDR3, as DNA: TGTGCCACCAGCAGAGCTGGGGGGAACGAAAAACTGTTTTTT.

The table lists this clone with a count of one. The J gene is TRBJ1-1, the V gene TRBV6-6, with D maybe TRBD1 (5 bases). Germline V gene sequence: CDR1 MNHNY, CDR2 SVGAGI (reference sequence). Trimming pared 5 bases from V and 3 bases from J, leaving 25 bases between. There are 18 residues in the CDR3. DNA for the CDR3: TGTGCCAGCAGTCTAAGGGCGGGACGGACTCTTAGGGACACTGAAGCTTTCTTT. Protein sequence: CASSLRAGRTLRDTEAFF.

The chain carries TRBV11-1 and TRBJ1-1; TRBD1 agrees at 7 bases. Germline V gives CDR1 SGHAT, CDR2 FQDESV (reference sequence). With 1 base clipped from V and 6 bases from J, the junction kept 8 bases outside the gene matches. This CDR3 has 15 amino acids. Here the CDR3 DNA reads TGTGCCAGCAGCTTAGACACTGCCAGGGGGGCTGAAGCTTTCTTT. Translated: CASSLDTARGAEAFF. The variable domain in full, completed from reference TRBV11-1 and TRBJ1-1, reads EAEVAQSPRYKITEKSQAVAFWCDPISGHATLYWYRQILGQGPELLVQFQDESVVDDSQLPKDRFSAERLKGVDSTLKIQPAELGDSAMYLCASSLDTARGAEAFFGQGTRLTVV.

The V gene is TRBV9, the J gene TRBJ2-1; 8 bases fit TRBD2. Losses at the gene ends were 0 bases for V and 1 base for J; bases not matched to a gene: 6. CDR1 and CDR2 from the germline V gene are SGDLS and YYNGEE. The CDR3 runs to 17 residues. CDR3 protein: CASSVVPAGVSYNEQFF. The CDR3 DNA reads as TGTGCCAGCAGCGTAGTACCAGCGGGGGTTTCCTACAATGAGCAGTTCTTC.

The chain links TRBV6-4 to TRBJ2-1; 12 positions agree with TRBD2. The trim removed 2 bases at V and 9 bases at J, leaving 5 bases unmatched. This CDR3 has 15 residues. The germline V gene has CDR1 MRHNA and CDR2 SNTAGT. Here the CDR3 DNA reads TGTGCCAGCAGTGACCTAGCGGGGGGGCTTTCTGAGCAGTTCTTC. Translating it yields CASSDLAGGLSEQFF.

CDR3 DNA: TGTGCCAGTACCTCTGGAGGACAGGGGCCGTATGGCTACACCTTC. It specifies CASTSGGQGPYGYTF. The rearrangement uses TRBV19 and TRBJ1-2; the match to TRBD1 covers 9 bases. The V gene end was trimmed by 7 bases and the J gene end by 5 bases; junction bases not matched to a gene: 11. CDR1 is LNHDA and CDR2 is SQIVND in the germline V gene (reference sequence). The CDR3 runs to 15 residues.